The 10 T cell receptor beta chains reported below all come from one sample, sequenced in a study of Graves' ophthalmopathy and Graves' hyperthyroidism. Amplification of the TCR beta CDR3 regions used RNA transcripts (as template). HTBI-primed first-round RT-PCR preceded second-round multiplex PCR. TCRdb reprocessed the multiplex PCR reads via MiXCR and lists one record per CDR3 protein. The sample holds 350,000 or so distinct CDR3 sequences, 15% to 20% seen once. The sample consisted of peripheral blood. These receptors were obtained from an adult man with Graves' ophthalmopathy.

CDR3 region: CASSSQGQYGYTF. CDR3 DNA: TGTGCCAGCAGCAGCCAGGGACAGTATGGCTACACCTTC. V is TRBV12-3 or TRBV12-4 and J is TRBJ1-2, with TRBD1 identical over 7 bases. V shed 6 bases, J shed 5 bases, and the junction held 6 bases outside the gene matches. This CDR3 comprises 13 residues.

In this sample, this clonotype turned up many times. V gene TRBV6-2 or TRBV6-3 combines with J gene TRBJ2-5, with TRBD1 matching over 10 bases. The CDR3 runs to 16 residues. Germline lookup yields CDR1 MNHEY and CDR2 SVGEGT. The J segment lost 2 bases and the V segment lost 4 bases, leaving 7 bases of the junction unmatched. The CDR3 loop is CASSFPRTGGQETQYF. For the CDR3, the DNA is TGTGCCAGCAGTTTTCCTCGGACAGGGGGGCAAGAGACCCAGTACTTC.

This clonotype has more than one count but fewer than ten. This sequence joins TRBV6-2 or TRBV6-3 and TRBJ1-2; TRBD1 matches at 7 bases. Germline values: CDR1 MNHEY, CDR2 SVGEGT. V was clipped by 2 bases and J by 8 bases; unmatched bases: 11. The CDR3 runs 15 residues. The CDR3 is CASSYTGVVLYGYTF. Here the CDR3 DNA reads TGTGCCAGCAGTTACACAGGGGTGGTACTCTACGGCTACACCTTC.

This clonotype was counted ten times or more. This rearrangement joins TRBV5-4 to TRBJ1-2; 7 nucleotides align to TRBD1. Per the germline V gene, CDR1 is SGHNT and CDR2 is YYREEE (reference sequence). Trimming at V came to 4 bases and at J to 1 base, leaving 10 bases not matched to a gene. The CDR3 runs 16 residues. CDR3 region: CASSLGDSRINYGYTF. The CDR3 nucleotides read TGTGCCAGCAGCCTCGGGGACAGCCGGATTAACTATGGCTACACCTTC.

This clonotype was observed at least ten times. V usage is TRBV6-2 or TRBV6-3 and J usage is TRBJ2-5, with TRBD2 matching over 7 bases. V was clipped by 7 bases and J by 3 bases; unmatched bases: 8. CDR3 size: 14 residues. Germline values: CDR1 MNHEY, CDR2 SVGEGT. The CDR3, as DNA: TGTGCCAGCATTAGAAGCGGGGCCGAAGAGACCCAGTACTTC. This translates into CASIRSGAEETQYF.

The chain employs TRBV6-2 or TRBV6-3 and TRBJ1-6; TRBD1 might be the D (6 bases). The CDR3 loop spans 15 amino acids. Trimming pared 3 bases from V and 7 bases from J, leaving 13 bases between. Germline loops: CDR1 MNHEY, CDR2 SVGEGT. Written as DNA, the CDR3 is TGTGCCAGCAGTTATACAGGGAGAACGAATTCACCCCTCCACTTT. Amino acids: CASSYTGRTNSPLHF.

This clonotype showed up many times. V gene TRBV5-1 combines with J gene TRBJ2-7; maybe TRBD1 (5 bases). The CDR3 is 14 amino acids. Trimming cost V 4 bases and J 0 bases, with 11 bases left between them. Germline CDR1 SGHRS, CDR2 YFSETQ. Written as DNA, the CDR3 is TGCGCCAGCAGCACAGGACGGCTCTCCTACGAGCAGTACTTC. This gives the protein CASSTGRLSYEQYF.

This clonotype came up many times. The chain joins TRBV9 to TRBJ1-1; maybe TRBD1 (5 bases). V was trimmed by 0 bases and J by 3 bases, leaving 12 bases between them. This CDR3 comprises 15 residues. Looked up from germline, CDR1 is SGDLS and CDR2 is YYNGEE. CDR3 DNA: TGTGCCAGCAGCGTAGGTGCGGGGGGGGACACTGAAGCTTTCTTT. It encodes CASSVGAGGDTEAFF. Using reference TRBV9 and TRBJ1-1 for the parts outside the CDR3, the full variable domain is DSGVTQTPKHLITATGQRVTLRCSPRSGDLSVYWYQQSLDQGLQFLIQYYNGEERAKGNILERFSAQQFPDLHSELNLSSLELGDSALYFCASSVGAGGDTEAFFGQGTRLTVV.

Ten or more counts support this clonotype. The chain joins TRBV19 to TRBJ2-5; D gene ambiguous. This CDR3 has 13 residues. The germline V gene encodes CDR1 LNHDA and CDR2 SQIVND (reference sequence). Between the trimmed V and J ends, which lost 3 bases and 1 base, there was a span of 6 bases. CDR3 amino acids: CASSIHLQETQYF. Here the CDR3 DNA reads TGTGCCAGTAGTATCCACCTCCAAGAGACCCAGTACTTC.

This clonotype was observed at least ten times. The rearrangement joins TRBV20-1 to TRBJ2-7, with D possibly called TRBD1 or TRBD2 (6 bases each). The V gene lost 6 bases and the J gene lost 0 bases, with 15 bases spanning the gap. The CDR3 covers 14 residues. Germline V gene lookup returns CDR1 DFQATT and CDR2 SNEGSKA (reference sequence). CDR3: CSAPGAGNSYEQYF. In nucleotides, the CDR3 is TGCAGTGCCCCAGGGGCGGGGAACTCCTACGAGCAGTACTTC.